This T cell receptor beta chain was identified during a study of OX40 agonist ivuxolimab in advanced cancers. General observations from the study: Dosing at 0.1 to 3.0 mg/kg was accompanied by clonal expansion of CD4+ and CD8+ blood T cells by week 6. Partly responding patients at 0.1-3.0 mg/kg showed some of the smallest clonal expansion.

Turning to this clone: The antigen is undetermined.

Data came from immunoSEQ multiplex PCR; TCRdb stores just in-frame clones and leaves some out. Of 70,000 or so clones listed, approximately 81% were seen once; the top ten hold over 4%. Per germline, CDR1 MNHEY and CDR2 SMNVEV (reference sequence). This CDR3 region has 11 residues. Trimming pared 6 bases from V and 7 bases from J, leaving 8 bases between. The sample in question was CD4+ or CD8+ T cells sorted from blood, obtained in a trial of the OX40 agonist ivuxolimab. This chain joins TRBV27 and TRBJ2-3; D is unresolved. The receptor was derived from an adult with an advanced solid tumor such as melanoma, head and neck, liver or kidney cancer. The CDR3 protein is CASRDRYTQYF. The CDR3 DNA reads as TGTGCCAGCAGGGACCGTTATACGCAGTATTTT.